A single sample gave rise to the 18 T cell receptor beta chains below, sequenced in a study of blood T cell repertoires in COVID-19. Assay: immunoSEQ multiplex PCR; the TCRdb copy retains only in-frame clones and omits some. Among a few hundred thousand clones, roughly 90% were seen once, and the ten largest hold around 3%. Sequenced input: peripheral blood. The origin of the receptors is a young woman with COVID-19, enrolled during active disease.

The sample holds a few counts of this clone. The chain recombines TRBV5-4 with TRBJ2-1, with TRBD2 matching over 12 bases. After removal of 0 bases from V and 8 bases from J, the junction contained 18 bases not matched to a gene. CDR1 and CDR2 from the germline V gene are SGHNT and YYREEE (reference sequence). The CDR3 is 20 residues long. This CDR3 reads CASSLASGRAVYSPRDEQFF. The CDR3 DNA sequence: TGTGCCAGCAGCTTGGCTAGCGGGAGGGCCGTGTATTCCCCTAGGGATGAGCAGTTCTTC.

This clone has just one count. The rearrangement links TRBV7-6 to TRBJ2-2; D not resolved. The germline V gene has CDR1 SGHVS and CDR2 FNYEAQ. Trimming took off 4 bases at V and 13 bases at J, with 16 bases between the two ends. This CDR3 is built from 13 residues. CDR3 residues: CASSSWVDGGLFF. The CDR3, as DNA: TGTGCCAGCAGCTCCTGGGTCGATGGCGGGCTGTTTTTT.

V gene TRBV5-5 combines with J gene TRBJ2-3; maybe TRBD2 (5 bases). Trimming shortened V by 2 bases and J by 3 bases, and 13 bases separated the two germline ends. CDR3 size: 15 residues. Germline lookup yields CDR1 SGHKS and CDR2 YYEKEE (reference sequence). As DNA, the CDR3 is TGTGCCAGCAGCTTCAGAGGGAGTGGTACAGATACGCAGTATTTT. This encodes CASSFRGSGTDTQYF.

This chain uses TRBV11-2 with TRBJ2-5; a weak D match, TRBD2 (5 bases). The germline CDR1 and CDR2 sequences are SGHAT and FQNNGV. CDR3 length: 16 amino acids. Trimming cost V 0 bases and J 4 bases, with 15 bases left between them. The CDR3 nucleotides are TGTGCCAGCAGCTTAGAAAGGCGGGCTTTTGGAGAGACCCAGTACTTC. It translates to CASSLERRAFGETQYF.

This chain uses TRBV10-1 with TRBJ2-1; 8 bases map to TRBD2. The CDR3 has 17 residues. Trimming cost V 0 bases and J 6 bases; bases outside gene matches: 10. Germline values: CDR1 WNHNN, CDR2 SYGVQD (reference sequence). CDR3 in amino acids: CASSESGRGGSSNEQFF. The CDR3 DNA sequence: TGCGCCAGCAGTGAGTCGGGACGGGGGGGTTCGTCCAATGAGCAGTTCTTC.

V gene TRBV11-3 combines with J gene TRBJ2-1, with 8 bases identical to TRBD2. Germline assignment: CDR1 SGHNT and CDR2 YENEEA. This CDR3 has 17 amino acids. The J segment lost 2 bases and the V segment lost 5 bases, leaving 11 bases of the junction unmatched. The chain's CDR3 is CASSPGVDSGTYNEQFF. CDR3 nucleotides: TGTGCCAGCAGCCCGGGCGTCGATAGCGGGACCTACAATGAGCAGTTCTTC.

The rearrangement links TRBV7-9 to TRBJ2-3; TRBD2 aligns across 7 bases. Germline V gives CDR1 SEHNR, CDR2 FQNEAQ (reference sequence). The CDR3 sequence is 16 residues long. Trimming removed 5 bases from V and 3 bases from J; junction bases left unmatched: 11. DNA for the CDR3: TGTGCCAGCAGCCCATGGGACTATCGTTCGACAGATACGCAGTATTTT. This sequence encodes CASSPWDYRSTDTQYF.

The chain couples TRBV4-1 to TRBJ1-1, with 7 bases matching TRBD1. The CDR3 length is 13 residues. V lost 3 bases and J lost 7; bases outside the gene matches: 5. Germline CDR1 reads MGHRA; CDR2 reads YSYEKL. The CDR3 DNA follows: TGCGCCAGCAGCCAGCTCGGACAGGTTGAAGCTTTCTTT. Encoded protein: CASSQLGQVEAFF.

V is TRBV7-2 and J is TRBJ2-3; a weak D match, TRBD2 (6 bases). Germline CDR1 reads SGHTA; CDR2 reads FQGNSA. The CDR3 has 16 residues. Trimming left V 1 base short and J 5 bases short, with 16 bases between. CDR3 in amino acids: CASSLDWRVRVDTQYF. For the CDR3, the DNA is TGTGCCAGCAGCTTAGATTGGAGGGTTCGGGTAGATACGCAGTATTTT. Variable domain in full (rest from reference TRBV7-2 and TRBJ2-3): GAGVSQSPSNKVTEKGKDVELRCDPISGHTALYWYRQSLGQGLEFLIYFQGNSAPDKSGLPSDRFSAERTGGSVSTLTIQRTQQEDSAVYLCASSLDWRVRVDTQYFGPGTRLTVL.

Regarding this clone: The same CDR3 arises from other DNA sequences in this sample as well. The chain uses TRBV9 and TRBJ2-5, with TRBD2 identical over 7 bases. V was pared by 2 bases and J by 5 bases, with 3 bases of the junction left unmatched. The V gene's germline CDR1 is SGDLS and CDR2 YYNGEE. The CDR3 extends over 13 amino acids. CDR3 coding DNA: TGTGCCAGCAGCGTGGACGGGAGGGAGACCCAGTACTTC. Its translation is CASSVDGRETQYF. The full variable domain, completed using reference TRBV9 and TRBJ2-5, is DSGVTQTPKHLITATGQRVTLRCSPRSGDLSVYWYQQSLDQGLQFLIQYYNGEERAKGNILERFSAQQFPDLHSELNLSSLELGDSALYFCASSVDGRETQYFGPGTRLLVL.

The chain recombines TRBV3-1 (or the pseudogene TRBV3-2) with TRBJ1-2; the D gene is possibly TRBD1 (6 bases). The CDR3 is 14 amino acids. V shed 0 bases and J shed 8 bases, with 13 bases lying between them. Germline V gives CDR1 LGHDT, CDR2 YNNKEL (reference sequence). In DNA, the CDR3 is TGTGCCAGCAGCCAAGAGGTCAGGGGAAGGGGCTACACCTTC. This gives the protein CASSQEVRGRGYTF.

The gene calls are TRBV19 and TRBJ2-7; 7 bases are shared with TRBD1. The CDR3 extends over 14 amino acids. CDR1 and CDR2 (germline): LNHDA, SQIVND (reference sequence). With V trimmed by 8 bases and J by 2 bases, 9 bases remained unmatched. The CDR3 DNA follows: TGTGCCAGTGCCGCCAAGGGGGCTCCCTACGAGCAGTACTTC. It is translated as CASAAKGAPYEQYF.

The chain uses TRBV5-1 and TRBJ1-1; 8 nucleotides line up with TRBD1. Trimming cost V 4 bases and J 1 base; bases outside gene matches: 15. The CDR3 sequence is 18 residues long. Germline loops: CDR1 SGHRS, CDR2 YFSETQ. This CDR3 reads CASSKKISKQGGNTEAFF. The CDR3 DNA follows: TGCGCCAGCAGCAAAAAAATATCTAAACAGGGGGGGAACACTGAAGCTTTCTTT.

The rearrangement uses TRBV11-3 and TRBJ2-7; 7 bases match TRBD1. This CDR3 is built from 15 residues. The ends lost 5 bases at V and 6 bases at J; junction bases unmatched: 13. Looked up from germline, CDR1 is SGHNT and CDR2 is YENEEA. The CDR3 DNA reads TGTGCCAGCAGCGAGACTGGAGAGACAGGGCGCGAGCAGTACTTC. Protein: CASSETGETGREQYF.

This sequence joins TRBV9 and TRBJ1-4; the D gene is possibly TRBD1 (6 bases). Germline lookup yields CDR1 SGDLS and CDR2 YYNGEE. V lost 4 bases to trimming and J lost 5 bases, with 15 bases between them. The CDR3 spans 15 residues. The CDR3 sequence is CASSQQGHQNEKLFF. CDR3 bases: TGTGCCAGCAGCCAGCAGGGACATCAGAATGAAAAACTGTTTTTT.

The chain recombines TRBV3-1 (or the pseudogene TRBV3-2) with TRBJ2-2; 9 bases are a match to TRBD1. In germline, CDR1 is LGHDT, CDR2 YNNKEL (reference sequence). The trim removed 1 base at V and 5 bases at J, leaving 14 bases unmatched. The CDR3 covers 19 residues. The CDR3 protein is CASSQGTSERDRDTGELFF. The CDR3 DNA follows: TGTGCCAGCAGCCAAGGGACCAGCGAAAGGGACAGGGATACCGGGGAGCTGTTTTTT.

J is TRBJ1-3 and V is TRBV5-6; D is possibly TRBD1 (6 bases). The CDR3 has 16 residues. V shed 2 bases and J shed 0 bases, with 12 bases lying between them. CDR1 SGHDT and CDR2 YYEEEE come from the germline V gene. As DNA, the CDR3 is TGTGCCAGCAGCTTAGACAGGCAGTCCTCTGGAAACACCATATATTTT. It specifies CASSLDRQSSGNTIYF.

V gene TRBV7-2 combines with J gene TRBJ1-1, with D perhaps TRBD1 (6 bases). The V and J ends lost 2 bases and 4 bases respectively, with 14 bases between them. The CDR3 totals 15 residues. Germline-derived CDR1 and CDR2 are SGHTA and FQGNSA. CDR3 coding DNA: TGTGCCAGCAGCTTACGGCTAGGACAGAGCACTGAAGCTTTCTTT. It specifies CASSLRLGQSTEAFF.